This T cell receptor (beta chain) was documented in a study of Ad26.COV2.S vaccination and SARS-CoV-2 variants. A note on this clone: Its antigen is unidentified.

Study outcomes and limitations: Measures of TCR breadth and depth may have fallen short of total T cell responses.

V lost 5 bases and J 6 bases, leaving 23 bases between the germline ends. The CDR3 runs to 17 residues. The V gene's germline CDR1 is SGHDN and CDR2 FVKESK. As to treatment: around 19 received Ad26.COV2.S at low or high dose, single or two shots; 5 received placebo; per-sample allocation not given. Sampling was done on day 63 after the first vaccine or placebo injection. A Boston donor was an adult aged 18-55 years. Profiled with immunoSEQ multiplex PCR; TCRdb holds only in-frame clones, not every one. The table shows 350,000 to 450,000 clones, with roughly 84% occurring only once. The sequence was obtained from a person aged 18-65 years who received the Ad26.COV2.S COVID-19 vaccine or a placebo. The sample in question was peripheral blood, obtained in a trial of Ad26.COV2.S vaccine versus placebo. The chain has TRBV14 and TRBJ2-1; the D call may be TRBD1 or TRBD2 (5 bases each). The CDR3 loop is CASSDRRTHLGPNEQFF. For the CDR3, the DNA is TGTGCCAGCAGCGACAGAAGGACTCACCTCGGCCCCAATGAGCAGTTCTTC.